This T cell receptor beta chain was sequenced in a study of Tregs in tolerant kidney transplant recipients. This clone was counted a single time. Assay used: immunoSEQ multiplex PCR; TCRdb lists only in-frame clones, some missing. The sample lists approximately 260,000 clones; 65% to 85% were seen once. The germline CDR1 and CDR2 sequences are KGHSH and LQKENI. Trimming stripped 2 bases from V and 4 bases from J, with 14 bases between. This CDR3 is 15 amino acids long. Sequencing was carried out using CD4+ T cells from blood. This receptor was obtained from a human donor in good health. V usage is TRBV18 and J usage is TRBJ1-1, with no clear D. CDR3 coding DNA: TGTGCCAGCTCACCAAACGTTGCCGAGAGCACTGAAGCTTTCTTT. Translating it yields CASSPNVAESTEAFF.